This TCR beta chain was captured in a study of T cell responses to AZD1222 COVID-19 vaccine. CDR1 and CDR2 (germline): DFQATT, SNEGSKA (reference sequence). Trimming stripped 6 bases from V and 4 bases from J, with 8 bases between. CDR3 length equals 11 residues. The table came from immunoSEQ multiplex PCR; TCRdb's copy has only in-frame clones and leaves some out. The repertoire includes 90,000 to 100,000 clones, roughly nine tenths of them detected once, and about 2.9% sits in the top ten. This specimen was peripheral blood, taken on day 0 of AZD1222 vaccination. V and J are TRBV20-1 and TRBJ2-3; no clear D. The TCR was taken from an adult in good health. The CDR3 bases are TGCAGTGCCCCTAGAGCAGATACGCAGTATTTT. The encoded protein is CSAPRADTQYF.